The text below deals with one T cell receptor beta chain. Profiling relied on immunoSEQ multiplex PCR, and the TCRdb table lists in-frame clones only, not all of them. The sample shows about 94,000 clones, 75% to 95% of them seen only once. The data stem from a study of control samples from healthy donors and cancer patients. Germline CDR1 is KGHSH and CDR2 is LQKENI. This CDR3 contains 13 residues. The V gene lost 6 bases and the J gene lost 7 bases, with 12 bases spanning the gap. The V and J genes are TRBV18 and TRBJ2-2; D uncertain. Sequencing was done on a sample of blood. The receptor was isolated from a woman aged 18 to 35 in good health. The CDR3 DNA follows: TGTGCCAGCTCGGCAGTCGTCGGCGGGGAGCTGTTTTTT. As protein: CASSAVVGGELFF.